The next 7 T cell receptor beta chains were all read from a single sample in a study of high-grade serous ovarian cancer treatment subgroups (dated by TCRdb to the early 2020s). Tumor samples were collected prior to definitive surgery or chemotherapy. Receptor libraries were prepared by the immunoSEQ multiplex PCR assay. TCRdb holds this immuneACCESS table with in-frame rearrangements only. Some clones are missing; in checked studies, unresolved V genes explain under half, and the rest has no known cause. Present in this sample are approximately 10,000 clones, 55% to 75% of which were seen just once. The ten largest make up 10% to 13% of the sample. The sample taken for sequencing was tumor tissue. The receptors here all came from a human donor with high-grade serous ovarian cancer.

The rearrangement uses TRBV7-2 and TRBJ2-3; the D gene could be TRBD1 or TRBD2 (5 bases each). V was trimmed by 1 base and J by 5 bases, leaving 16 bases between them. The CDR3 contains 16 residues. CDR1 and CDR2 (germline): SGHTA, FQGNSA. CDR3 sequence (DNA): TGTGCCAGCAGCTTAGTTCCAACAGGAGGAAGAGATACGCAGTATTTT. It codes for CASSLVPTGGRDTQYF.

This clone has a single count. This chain connects TRBV19 to TRBJ2-1; D is possibly TRBD1 or TRBD2 (6 bases each). From germline, CDR1 is LNHDA and CDR2 SQIVND (reference sequence). The CDR3 length is 12 residues. The ends were cut back, 3 bases at V and 10 bases at J, with 10 bases in the middle. In DNA, the CDR3 is TGTGCCAGTAGTATGGAGGGGGACGAGCAGTTCTTC. This encodes CASSMEGDEQFF.

This sequence joins TRBV7-3 and TRBJ2-3; no reliable D call. V was clipped by 1 base and J by 2 bases, with 10 bases between them. From germline, CDR1 is SGHTA and CDR2 FQGTGA. CDR3 length equals 15 residues. The CDR3 loop reads CASSLMGQPTDTQYF. CDR3 nucleotide sequence: TGTGCCAGCAGCTTAATGGGCCAACCCACAGATACGCAGTATTTT.

There are a few counts of this clone. V usage is TRBV4-1 and J usage is TRBJ2-2; no clear D gene. Germline V CDR1 and CDR2: MGHRA, YSYEKL. The CDR3 is 17 amino acids. V was clipped by 1 base and J by 0 bases, with 12 bases between them. The CDR3 bases are TGCGCCAGCAGCCAAGTACGAGAACGCGCGAACACCGGGGAGCTGTTTTTT. As protein: CASSQVRERANTGELFF.

V gene TRBV28 combines with J gene TRBJ2-5, with 8 bases identical to TRBD2. The CDR3 totals 18 residues. V gave up 5 bases and J gave up 5 bases; unmatched junction bases: 19. Per germline, CDR1 MDHEN and CDR2 SYDVKM. The CDR3 loop reads CASSPWWSGRAQRETQYF. DNA of the CDR3: TGTGCCAGCAGTCCCTGGTGGAGCGGGAGAGCCCAACGGGAGACCCAGTACTTC.

The rearrangement links TRBV28 to TRBJ2-7; TRBD1 is a possible D gene (6 bases). V lost 7 bases to trimming and J lost 2 bases, with 24 bases between them. Germline V CDR1 and CDR2: MDHEN, SYDVKM. The CDR3 totals 17 residues. The CDR3: CASTTGWHREFPYEQYF. The CDR3 DNA reads as TGTGCCAGCACTACCGGGTGGCACAGGGAATTTCCCTACGAGCAGTACTTC.

The chain is built from TRBV7-9 and TRBJ2-1, with a possible D match to TRBD2 (6 bases). This CDR3 spans 13 amino acids. CDR1 is SEHNR, CDR2 FQNEAQ, per germline (reference sequence). Trimming removed 1 base from V and 7 bases from J, with 8 bases in between. CDR3 protein: CASSLVGGNEQFF. The CDR3, as DNA: TGTGCCAGCAGCTTAGTCGGGGGAAATGAGCAGTTCTTC.